The 14 T cell receptor beta chains below come from one sample, sequenced in a study of T cell responses to AZD1222 COVID-19 vaccine. Measured with immunoSEQ multiplex PCR; TCRdb has only the in-frame clones, and not every one. The sample records about 130,000 clones, around 91% being singletons. Sequencing was performed on peripheral blood, taken on day 0 of MenACWY control vaccination. These TCRs come from an adult in good health.

V usage is TRBV5-5 and J usage is TRBJ1-5; unclear D gene. The CDR3 has 15 amino acids. The V end lost 1 base, the J end lost 7 bases, and 15 bases lay between the germline ends. CDR1 and CDR2 from the germline V gene are SGHKS and YYEKEE (reference sequence). The chain's CDR3 is CASSLSQVLAQPQHF. The DNA of the CDR3 is TGTGCCAGCAGCTTGAGCCAGGTCCTCGCCCAGCCCCAGCATTTT.

V usage is TRBV5-1 and J usage is TRBJ1-2; maybe TRBD1 (5 bases). The length of the CDR3 is 13 residues. V was trimmed by 7 bases and J by 8 bases, leaving 18 bases between them. Germline loops: CDR1 SGHRS, CDR2 YFSETQ. This CDR3 reads CASGPGKESGYTF. CDR3 nucleotide sequence: TGCGCCAGCGGACCAGGGAAGGAAAGCGGCTACACCTTC.

The DNA of the CDR3 is TGTGCCACCAGTGATTTCGGTCACACAGATACGCAGTATTTT. Its translation: CATSDFGHTDTQYF. This chain connects TRBV24-1 to TRBJ2-3; no reliable D call. Germline CDR1 and CDR2: KGHDR and SFDVKD. The CDR3 is 14 residues long. Trimming stripped 1 base from V and 2 bases from J, with 6 bases between.

This chain connects TRBV5-8 to TRBJ2-4; 8 bases are a match to TRBD2. Germline CDR1 SGHTS, CDR2 YDEGEE. V lost 0 bases, J lost 0 bases, and 5 bases stayed unmatched. The CDR3 runs to 17 residues. CDR3 protein: CASSLALLAVAKNIQYF. In DNA, the CDR3 is TGTGCCAGCAGCTTGGCCCTACTAGCGGTAGCCAAAAACATTCAGTACTTC.

With regard to this clone: Other DNA sequences of this sample code for an identical CDR3. This chain links TRBV24-1 with TRBJ1-5; D possibly corresponds to TRBD1 (6 bases). The CDR3 is made up of 15 amino acids. With 5 bases removed from V and 0 bases from J, the gap between germline ends came to 10 bases. CDR1 is KGHDR and CDR2 is SFDVKD in the germline V gene. Here the CDR3 DNA reads TGTGCCACCAGTGCGGGGGGCTATAGCAATCAGCCCCAGCATTTT. Amino acids: CATSAGGYSNQPQHF.

Comments on this clone: The junction shows a germline mismatch at one end, possibly a read error. The chain combines TRBV28 with TRBJ2-7; TRBD2 matches 7 bases. The CDR3 covers 14 residues. CDR1 is MDHEN, CDR2 SYDVKM, per germline. The DNA for the CDR3 is TGTGCCAGCGGTTTTGGCGGGAGAAGTTTCGAGCAGTACTTC. Amino acids: CASGFGGRSFEQYF.

The chain uses TRBV6-1 and TRBJ1-1; no definite D call. Germline V lookup: CDR1 MNHNS, CDR2 SASEGT. V was trimmed by 1 base and J by 0 bases, leaving 12 bases between them. CDR3 length equals 16 residues. Here the CDR3 reads CASSEGLWGLNTEAFF. For the CDR3, the DNA is TGTGCCAGCAGTGAAGGTCTGTGGGGTTTGAACACTGAAGCTTTCTTT.

This chain uses TRBV30 with TRBJ1-6; D perhaps matches TRBD1 (5 bases). Germline CDR1 is GTSNPN and CDR2 is SVGIG (reference sequence). This CDR3 has 15 residues. Trimming pared 3 bases from V and 7 bases from J, leaving 16 bases between. CDR3 nucleotide sequence: TGTGCCTGGAGGACAGTCTCGTTATCCAATTCACCCCTCCACTTT. Protein: CAWRTVSLSNSPLHF.

The rearrangement links TRBV6-2 or TRBV6-3 to TRBJ1-6, with D hard to call. The germline CDR1 and CDR2 sequences are MNHEY and SVGEGT. The CDR3 length is 16 residues. Trimming stripped 6 bases from V and 0 bases from J, with 12 bases between. CDR3 bases: TGTGCCAGCAGCCCCGCCTGGAGCTCCTATAATTCACCCCTCCACTTT. This gives the protein CASSPAWSSYNSPLHF.

This chain connects TRBV2 to TRBJ2-2; D not certain. Trimming stripped 8 bases from V and 2 bases from J, with 15 bases between. CDR1 is SNHLY and CDR2 is FYNNEI in the germline V gene. This CDR3 contains 15 residues. CDR3 residues: CASGQLASNTGELFF. CDR3 bases: TGTGCCAGCGGGCAACTTGCGAGCAACACCGGGGAGCTGTTTTTT.

Notes on this clone: A read error may account for a junction end that differs from germline. V gene TRBV27 combines with J gene TRBJ2-5; D gene ambiguous. CDR1 is MNHEY and CDR2 is SMNVEV in the germline V gene (reference sequence). The CDR3 runs to 12 residues. Written as DNA, the CDR3 is TGTGCCGACTTGTCCGTTAAAGAGGCCCAGTACTTC. It encodes CADLSVKEAQYF.

V usage is TRBV28 and J usage is TRBJ1-1, with D possibly being TRBD1 (6 bases). The CDR3 has 16 residues. The germline V gene has CDR1 MDHEN and CDR2 SYDVKM. Trimming removed 2 bases at V and 1 base at J, with 14 bases between. CDR3 region: CASSLMEGGRNTEAFF. CDR3 in DNA: TGTGCCAGCAGTTTAATGGAGGGGGGTCGGAACACTGAAGCTTTCTTT.

The rearrangement links TRBV18 to TRBJ1-1, with D unresolved. The CDR3 runs to 14 residues. The ends were cut back, 3 bases at V and 1 base at J, with 9 bases in the middle. CDR1 KGHSH and CDR2 LQKENI come from the germline V gene. CDR3 in amino acids: CASSPSFKNTEAFF. Written as DNA, the CDR3 is TGTGCCAGCTCACCGAGTTTTAAGAACACTGAAGCTTTCTTT.

The chain uses TRBV4-1 and TRBJ1-6; a possible D gene is TRBD1 (5 bases). Trimming left V 1 base short and J 10 bases short, with 11 bases between. The CDR3 consists of 14 residues. From germline, CDR1 is MGHRA and CDR2 YSYEKL. CDR3 nucleotides: TGCGCCAGCAGCCAAGGCAGGGACGGCTCACCCCTCCACTTT. Protein sequence: CASSQGRDGSPLHF.